This entry lists 9 T cell receptor beta chains sequenced from one sample in a study of blood T cell repertoires in COVID-19. This table comes from immunoSEQ multiplex PCR, and its TCRdb copy is limited to in-frame clones, with some not included. This table holds 240,000 or so clones, 75% to 85% found once. The sequencing input was peripheral blood. All receptors come from a woman of 80 years or more with COVID-19, enrolled during active disease.

V and J are TRBV6-5 and TRBJ1-6, with 8 bases fitting TRBD1. The trim removed 7 bases at V and 7 bases at J, leaving 9 bases unmatched. In germline, CDR1 is MNHEY, CDR2 SVGAGI. The CDR3 consists of 15 residues. In DNA form, the CDR3 reads TGTGCCAGCAACCGACAGGGGCCTCAAAATTCACCCCTCCACTTT. It yields the protein CASNRQGPQNSPLHF.

In this sample, this clone turned up a few times. The chain is built from TRBV4-2 and TRBJ1-2, with D possibly matching TRBD1 (6 bases). CDR1 and CDR2 (germline): LGHNA, YNFKEQ. With 4 bases removed from V and 6 bases from J, the gap between germline ends came to 15 bases. The CDR3 has 14 residues. DNA for the CDR3: TGTGCCAGCAGCCTAGGTCAGGGGAACGATGGCTACACCTTC. It specifies CASSLGQGNDGYTF.

The CDR3 here is CSGFEAGEQYF. In DNA, the CDR3 is TGCAGCGGATTTGAGGCGGGGGAGCAGTACTTC. V and J are TRBV29-1 and TRBJ2-7, with TRBD2 as a possible D gene (6 bases). From germline, CDR1 is SQVTM and CDR2 ANQGSEA. V was shortened by 7 bases and J by 7 bases, with 14 bases between the two germline ends. The CDR3 length is 11 residues.

The chain has TRBV11-2 and TRBJ1-1; D gene uncertain. The CDR3 totals 11 residues. Trimming took off 2 bases at V and 12 bases at J, with 10 bases between the two ends. Germline loops: CDR1 SGHAT, CDR2 FQNNGV. The CDR3 sequence is CASSLTGYTFF. CDR3 DNA: TGTGCCAGCAGCTTAACGGGATATACTTTCTTT.

The V gene is TRBV19, the J gene TRBJ1-2; D gene unclear. Germline CDR1 is LNHDA and CDR2 is SQIVND (reference sequence). Trimming removed 3 bases from V and 2 bases from J, with 4 bases in between. This CDR3 is 12 amino acids long. The CDR3, as DNA: TGTGCCAGTAGTATTCTGAACTATGGCTACACCTTC. As protein: CASSILNYGYTF.

The CDR3 region is CASSRVIQETQYF. In DNA, the CDR3 is TGTGCCAGCAGCCGAGTTATCCAAGAGACCCAGTACTTC. This chain links TRBV7-2 with TRBJ2-5; D remains unclear. V lost 5 bases to trimming and J lost 1 base, with 8 bases between them. The CDR3 consists of 13 residues. The germline gives CDR1 SGHTA, CDR2 FQGNSA.

This clone has just a few counts. The chain's CDR3 is CASSLFRPTGYEQYF. The CDR3, as DNA: TGCGCCAGCAGCTTGTTTAGGCCTACGGGCTACGAGCAGTACTTC. The rearrangement links TRBV5-1 to TRBJ2-7; D not certain. This CDR3 has 15 amino acids. Germline V gene sequence: CDR1 SGHRS, CDR2 YFSETQ. V was cut by 1 base and J by 3 bases, with 14 bases left in between.

J is TRBJ2-1 and V is TRBV24-1, with TRBD2 matching 8 bases. Trimming took 2 bases from V and 8 from J; bases not matched to a gene: 7. Germline-derived CDR1 and CDR2 are KGHDR and SFDVKD. This CDR3 is 15 amino acids long. CDR3 residues: CATSDSSGPIDEQFF. In DNA form, the CDR3 reads TGTGCCACCAGTGATTCTAGCGGGCCCATTGATGAGCAGTTCTTC.

This clone was counted a few times. V gene TRBV4-1 combines with J gene TRBJ1-5, with 11 positions matching TRBD1. Germline CDR1 is MGHRA and CDR2 is YSYEKL. The CDR3 sequence is 18 residues long. V lost 1 base to trimming and J lost 8 bases; unmatched junction nucleotides: 13. CDR3 coding DNA: TGCGCCAGCAGCCAAGGAGGACAGGGGGCCCTTTTAGGGGAGCCCCAGCATTTT. Its protein is CASSQGGQGALLGEPQHF.